The source of this T cell receptor (beta chain) is a study of cytomegalovirus exposure and HLA in healthy donors. The PCR contained 60 Vbeta and 13 Jbeta primers. Profiling relied on immunoSEQ multiplex PCR, and the TCRdb table lists in-frame clones only, not all of them. In the table there are over 100,000 clones, just under 70% of which are singletons. The ends were cut back, 3 bases at V and 9 bases at J, with 14 bases in the middle. Germline V gives CDR1 MDHEN, CDR2 SYDVKM. The CDR3 runs 13 residues. The specimen sequenced was PBMCs. This chain joins TRBV28 and TRBJ2-5; no clear D. The source is a man between 25 and 39 years old in good health and CMV-seropositive. The CDR3 region has the DNA TGTGCCAGCAGTTTCTTGACTGCCCGAGCCCAGTACTTC. Its protein product is CASSFLTARAQYF.